These 30 T cell receptor beta chains came from one sample sequenced in a study of Tregs in tolerant kidney transplant recipients. Sequenced by immunoSEQ multiplex PCR; TCRdb stores in-frame clones only, minus some. The sample includes around 30,000 clones. Recipients received nonmyeloablative bone marrow transplants from related graft donors, with transient mixed chimerism. The specimen was CD4+ T cells from blood (PBMCs), collected 24 months after the transplant. These receptors were taken from a human patient who received a combined kidney and bone marrow transplant. Some T cells may arise from the graft donor.

About this clone itself: The sequence runs out 3 residues before the end of the CDR3; the remainder is reconstructed from the germline J gene. The chain recombines TRBV20-1 with TRBJ1-2; D unresolved. Per the germline V gene, CDR1 is DFQATT and CDR2 is SNEGSKA (reference sequence). The CDR3 sequence is 15 residues long. CDR3 in amino acids: CSARTTKSGWNEYTF. CDR3 DNA, as far as it was read: TGCAGTGCTAGAACCACTAAATCGGGGTGGAATGAG.

Comment on this clone: The CDR3 extends 3 residues past the end of the read, so its final part is completed from the germline J gene. The chain recombines TRBV30 with TRBJ2-2, with D hard to call. Germline CDR1 GTSNPN, CDR2 SVGIG (reference sequence). The CDR3 sequence is 13 residues long. The V and J ends lost 4 bases and 0 bases respectively, with 6 bases between them. This CDR3 reads CAWTGSNTGELFF. CDR3 DNA (partial): TGTGCCTGGACAGGTTCGAACACCGGGGAG.

Details on this clone: The germline gene is not matched at one end of the junction; a read error may be the cause. The read terminates 3 residues ahead of where the CDR3 ends, so the germline J gene completes it. The rearrangement uses TRBV20-1 and TRBJ2-2; D may be TRBD2 (6 bases). There are 16 residues in the CDR3. Germline CDR1 and CDR2: DFQATT and SNEGSKA (reference sequence). CDR3 sequence: CSASKGGVGNAGELFF. The CDR3 bases that were read are TGCAGTGCTAGTAAAGGCGGGGTGGGGAACGCCGGGGAG.

Points on this clone: The read terminates 3 residues before the CDR3 end, so the remaining end is supplied by the germline J gene. The V gene is TRBV20-1, the J gene TRBJ1-2; 8 bases map to TRBD1. Losses at the gene ends were 6 bases for V and 4 bases for J; bases not matched to a gene: 7. Germline V CDR1 and CDR2: DFQATT, SNEGSKA (reference sequence). The length of the CDR3 is 13 residues. CDR3 region: CSAPRTGFYGYTF. CDR3 DNA (partial): TGCAGTGCCCCCAGGACAGGGTTCTATGGC.

Points on this clone: The CDR3 goes on 3 residues after the read ends, and that part is filled in from the germline J gene. The V call is TRBV23-1, the J call TRBJ1-5; 9 positions match TRBD1. TRBV23-1 belongs to the ORF category, with a function that is uncertain. The trim removed 0 bases at V and 2 bases at J, leaving 11 bases unmatched. CDR3 length: 19 amino acids. CDR3 loop: CASSQSRDRAGSCNQPQHF. CDR3 DNA, as far as it was read: TGCGCCAGCAGTCAATCGAGGGACAGGGCGGGTTCGTGCAATCAGCCC.

Remarks on this clone: With the read ending 3 residues before the CDR3 end, the germline J gene is used to fill in that end. The chain recombines TRBV19 with TRBJ2-1; D call uncertain. This CDR3 contains 13 residues. Between the trimmed V and J ends, which lost 3 bases and 7 bases, there was a span of 10 bases. Germline loops: CDR1 LNHDA, CDR2 SQIVND (reference sequence). The CDR3 loop reads CASSIKGWNEQFF. The sequenced part of the CDR3 DNA is TGTGCCAGTAGTATTAAAGGGTGGAATGAG. Using reference TRBV19 and TRBJ2-1 for the parts outside the CDR3, the full variable domain is DGGITQSPKYLFRKEGQNVTLSCEQNLNHDAMYWYRQDPGQGLRLIYYSQIVNDFQKGDIAEGYSVSREKKESFPLTVTSAQKNPTAFYLCASSIKGWNEQFFGPGTRLTVL.

Notes on this clone: Coverage ceases 3 residues before the CDR3 finishes, and the germline J gene fills in the end. The gene calls are TRBV5-1 and TRBJ2-1; TRBD1 aligns across 7 bases. V shed 4 bases, J shed 0 bases, and the junction held 10 bases outside the gene matches. Germline CDR1 SGHRS, CDR2 YFSETQ. The CDR3 is 17 residues long. The part of the CDR3 DNA that was read is TGCGCCAGCAGCAACTTTTGGACAGGTCTCTCCTACAATGAG. Its translation is CASSNFWTGLSYNE. The full CDR3 reads CASSNFWTGLSYNEQFF.

CDR3 DNA (partial): TGCAGTGCCTCGACAGTACGCGAGACC. Translation gives CSASTVRET. The CDR3 in full is CSASTVRETQYF. This rearrangement joins TRBV20-1 to TRBJ2-5, with D possibly being TRBD1 (5 bases). The read falls 3 residues short of the CDR3 end, and the missing part is taken from the germline J gene. The germline CDR1 and CDR2 sequences are DFQATT and SNEGSKA (reference sequence). Trimming left V 6 bases short and J 5 bases short, with 13 bases between. This CDR3 is built from 12 residues.

Of note for this clone: The CDR3 end is not reached by the read, which stops 3 residues before it; the germline J gene fills it in. The chain has TRBV10-3 and TRBJ1-5, with 8 bases that match TRBD1. With 3 bases clipped from V and 7 bases from J, the junction kept 11 bases outside the gene matches. In germline, CDR1 is ENHRY, CDR2 SYGVKD. CDR3 length: 16 residues. The covered CDR3 bases are TGTGCCATCAGTGACACCGACAGGGGTGGGGAACAGCCC. Translating gives CAISDTDRGGEQP. The full CDR3 sequence reads CAISDTDRGGEQPQHF.

On this clone itself: The read is 3 residues too short to cover the CDR3 end, so that end is filled in from the germline J gene. The chain has TRBV20-1 and TRBJ2-5; 9 positions agree with TRBD2. V lost 4 bases, J lost 3 bases, and 9 bases stayed unmatched. Germline V CDR1 and CDR2: DFQATT, SNEGSKA (reference sequence). The CDR3 is made up of 15 amino acids. CDR3 region: CSAMSHSGSKETQYF. The CDR3 bases that were read are TGCAGTGCTATGTCACATAGCGGGAGTAAAGAGACC.

Comments on this clone: The CDR3 end lies 3 residues beyond the end of the read and is filled in from the germline J gene. V and J are TRBV5-1 and TRBJ2-5; no firm D call. The ends were cut back, 1 base at V and 4 bases at J, with 11 bases in the middle. The germline gives CDR1 SGHRS, CDR2 YFSETQ. The CDR3 consists of 14 residues. Incomplete CDR3 DNA: TGCGCCAGCAGCTTGCAGGCCAGAGCAGAGACC. Translating it yields CASSLQARAET. The full CDR3 protein reads CASSLQARAETQYF.

With respect to this clone: The CDR3 is cut off 3 residues early in the read; its end comes from the germline J gene. The chain recombines TRBV18 with TRBJ2-2; TRBD1 is a possible D gene (7 bases). V was cut by 3 bases and J by 0 bases, with 11 bases left in between. The CDR3 runs 16 residues. Germline-derived CDR1 and CDR2 are KGHSH and LQKENI. Partial CDR3 DNA: TGTGCCAGCTCACCCGCAGGGGGGTCGAACACCGGGGAG. This encodes CASSPAGGSNTGE. The complete CDR3 sequence is CASSPAGGSNTGELFF.

The covered CDR3 bases are TGTGCCAGTAGGCACAGGGGACCGATCTCTGGGGCCAACGTC. This codes for CASRHRGPISGANV. The whole CDR3 sequence reads CASRHRGPISGANVLTF. V is TRBV19 and J is TRBJ2-6, with 7 bases fitting TRBD1. The CDR3 end is not reached by the read, which stops 3 residues before it; the germline J gene fills it in. Per germline, CDR1 LNHDA and CDR2 SQIVND (reference sequence). J lost 0 bases, V lost 6 bases, and 8 bases had no gene match. This CDR3 contains 17 residues.

Notes on this clone: The CDR3 end falls 3 residues outside the read, so it is completed with the germline J gene. The V call is TRBV10-3, the J call TRBJ2-3, with D possibly TRBD1 on 6 matching bases. Germline assignment: CDR1 ENHRY and CDR2 SYGVKD. With 9 bases removed from V and 6 bases from J, the gap between germline ends came to 13 bases. The CDR3 totals 12 residues. The DNA read from the CDR3 is TGTGCCATTACCAACAGGGCTGATACG. It translates to CAITNRADT. The CDR3 as a whole reads CAITNRADTQYF.

On this clone itself: The read ends 3 residues before the CDR3 terminus; that terminus is restored from the germline J gene. The rearrangement links TRBV2 to TRBJ2-6; 10 nucleotides line up with TRBD1. This CDR3 contains 17 residues. The J segment lost 2 bases and the V segment lost 5 bases, leaving 6 bases of the junction unmatched. The germline CDR1 and CDR2 sequences are SNHLY and FYNNEI. The CDR3 reads CASSSGTGAAGANVLTF. CDR3 DNA (partial): TGTGCCAGCAGTTCCGGGACAGGGGCGGCTGGGGCCAACGTC.

Regarding this clone: The read halts 3 residues ahead of the CDR3 end, with the missing end drawn from the germline J gene. The rearrangement joins TRBV5-1 to TRBJ2-5; 7 bases align to TRBD1. The CDR3 is 16 residues long. V lost 1 base and J lost 2; bases outside the gene matches: 8. CDR1 is SGHRS and CDR2 is YFSETQ in the germline V gene. The part of the CDR3 DNA that was read is TGCGCCAGCAGCTTGATACCGGGACAGAGTCAAGAGACC. This sequence encodes CASSLIPGQSQET. The full CDR3 protein is CASSLIPGQSQETQYF.

Points on this clone: Coverage ceases 3 residues before the CDR3 finishes, and the germline J gene fills in the end. The chain is built from TRBV7-2 and TRBJ1-1, with D possibly TRBD1 on 6 matching bases. Trimming removed 1 base from V and 1 base from J, with 7 bases in between. The CDR3 covers 14 residues. Germline V gene lookup returns CDR1 SGHTA and CDR2 FQGNSA. The CDR3 reads CASSLGGQNTEAFF. The covered CDR3 bases are TGTGCCAGCAGCTTAGGGGGACAGAACACTGAA.

Remarks on this clone: The read terminates 3 residues before the CDR3 end, so the remaining end is supplied by the germline J gene. The chain combines TRBV6-2 or TRBV6-3 with TRBJ1-1; TRBD1 is a possible D gene (5 bases). This CDR3 region has 15 residues. Trimming took off 2 bases at V and 1 base at J, with 11 bases between the two ends. Germline V CDR1 and CDR2: MNHEY, SVGEGT. The CDR3 is CASSYGGDPNTEAFF. CDR3 DNA (partial): TGTGCCAGCAGTTACGGAGGGGATCCGAACACTGAA.

Notes on this clone: Sequencing ends 3 residues short of the CDR3 end; the germline J gene provides the rest. The chain combines TRBV7-3 with TRBJ2-7, with 10 bases fitting TRBD2. The CDR3 loop spans 13 amino acids. With V trimmed by 5 bases and J by 6 bases, 4 bases remained unmatched. CDR1 SGHTA and CDR2 FQGTGA come from the germline V gene. CDR3 DNA (partial): TGTGCCAGCAGCATTGTAGCGGGGGGCGAG. Protein sequence: CASSIVAGGE. The whole CDR3 sequence is CASSIVAGGEQYF.

Regarding this clone: The CDR3 end falls 3 residues outside the read, so it is completed with the germline J gene. The J gene is TRBJ2-7, the V gene TRBV7-2, with no clear D. Germline assignment: CDR1 SGHTA and CDR2 FQGNSA. The CDR3 covers 12 residues. V was pared by 2 bases and J by 5 bases, with 7 bases between. Incomplete CDR3 DNA: TGTGCCAGCAGCTTAAGATGGCACGAG. It translates to CASSLRWHE. The entire CDR3 protein is CASSLRWHEQYF.

The sequenced CDR3 bases are TGTGCCAGCAGTCCCGGGCGGAGCGGGAGTATGTTAAGTGAG. Translated: CASSPGRSGSMLSE. The whole CDR3 protein reads CASSPGRSGSMLSEQFF. The rearrangement uses TRBV6-2 or TRBV6-3 and TRBJ2-1; 8 nucleotides line up with TRBD2. Read data end 3 residues before the CDR3 end; the end is taken from the germline J gene. The CDR3 is 17 residues long. The V and J ends lost 5 bases and 9 bases, in that order; junction bases with no gene match: 18. CDR1 is MNHEY and CDR2 is SVGEGT in the germline V gene.

The sequenced part of the CDR3 DNA is TGTGCCGTAGCCGACAGGTACCAAGAGACC. It codes for CAVADRYQET. The entire CDR3 protein reads CAVADRYQETQYF. The chain uses TRBV10-3 and TRBJ2-5; TRBD1 might be the D (6 bases). The read ends 3 residues shy of where the CDR3 ends; the end is completed using the germline J gene. V was trimmed by 11 bases and J by 0 bases, leaving 13 bases between them. Germline assignment: CDR1 ENHRY and CDR2 SYGVKD. The length of the CDR3 is 13 residues.

Worth noting for this clone: The read comes to an end 3 residues before the CDR3 does, leaving the germline J gene to fill in the end. V is TRBV19 and J is TRBJ2-7; 8 positions match TRBD1. The ends lost 5 bases at V and 1 base at J; junction bases unmatched: 1. The CDR3 is 13 amino acids. The germline gives CDR1 LNHDA, CDR2 SQIVND (reference sequence). The covered CDR3 bases are TGTGCCAGTAGTGGGACAGGATCCTACGAG. Encoded protein: CASSGTGSYE. Given in full, the CDR3 is CASSGTGSYEQYF.

Comments on this clone: The read halts 3 residues ahead of the CDR3 end, with the missing end drawn from the germline J gene. This chain uses TRBV29-1 with TRBJ2-2, with 7 bases matching TRBD1. The CDR3 spans 14 residues. Germline V gene data show CDR1 as SQVTM and CDR2 as ANQGSEA. The trim removed 6 bases at V and 1 base at J, leaving 5 bases unmatched. The CDR3 DNA, read in part, is TGCAGCGTAAAGGACAGGATGAACACCGGGGAG. Its translation: CSVKDRMNTGE. The whole CDR3 is CSVKDRMNTGELFF.

With respect to this clone: From the germline J gene comes the end of the CDR3, since the read stops 3 residues before it. The chain employs TRBV5-1 and TRBJ2-7; 8 positions agree with TRBD1. The germline CDR1 and CDR2 sequences are SGHRS and YFSETQ. This CDR3 region has 15 residues. The junction had 8 bases not matched to a gene; V was cut back by 1 base and J by 5 bases. The chain's CDR3 is CASSLRTGNTDEQYF. The CDR3 bases that were read are TGCGCCAGCAGCTTGAGGACAGGGAATACCGACGAG.

Of note for this clone: The read gets to within 3 residues of the CDR3 end, and the germline J gene fills in the rest. The chain carries TRBV14 and TRBJ1-2; perhaps TRBD1 as D (6 bases). This CDR3 has 15 residues. The V and J ends lost 3 bases and 4 bases respectively, with 15 bases between them. Germline-derived CDR1 and CDR2 are SGHDN and FVKESK. The CDR3 loop is CASSQRRTALYGYTF. Partial CDR3 DNA: TGTGCCAGCAGCCAGCGAAGGACAGCCCTCTATGGC. The variable domain in full, completed from reference TRBV14 and TRBJ1-2, reads EAGVTQFPSHSVIEKGQTVTLRCDPISGHDNLYWYRRVMGKEIKFLLHFVKESKQDESGMPNNRFLAERTGGTYSTLKVQPAELEDSGVYFCASSQRRTALYGYTFGSGTRLTVV.

About this clone: The read ends 3 residues shy of where the CDR3 ends; the end is completed using the germline J gene. V gene TRBV20-1 combines with J gene TRBJ1-3; 10 bases are shared with TRBD1. There are 14 residues in the CDR3. J gave up 3 bases and V 8 bases, and 7 bases lay outside the gene matches. Germline V gene sequence: CDR1 DFQATT, CDR2 SNEGSKA (reference sequence). CDR3 DNA (partial): TGCAGTACCCGACAGGGGGCATTTGGAAACACC. This sequence encodes CSTRQGAFGNT. The whole CDR3 reads CSTRQGAFGNTIYF.

As regards this clone: The read halts 3 residues ahead of the CDR3 end, with the missing end drawn from the germline J gene. J is TRBJ2-1 and V is TRBV7-3; TRBD1 is a possible D gene (5 bases). V shed 2 bases and J shed 7 bases, with 12 bases lying between them. CDR1 is SGHTA, CDR2 FQGTGA, per germline. The CDR3 is 14 amino acids. The CDR3 loop is CASSLQTQGNEQFF. Partial CDR3 DNA: TGTGCCAGCAGCTTACAGACCCAGGGAAATGAG.

Points on this clone: The missing CDR3 end, 3 residues past where the read stops, is filled in from the germline J gene. V usage is TRBV10-3 and J usage is TRBJ2-2; D may be TRBD1 (6 bases). The germline V gene has CDR1 ENHRY and CDR2 SYGVKD. V was shortened by 7 bases and J by 5 bases, with 14 bases between the two germline ends. CDR3 length: 14 amino acids. The CDR3 DNA, read in part, is TGTGCCATCAAAACAGGGTCAGGTACCGGGGAG. It codes for CAIKTGSGTGE. The CDR3 in its entirety is CAIKTGSGTGELFF.

As regards this clone: The CDR3 end falls 3 residues outside the read, so it is completed with the germline J gene. The chain joins TRBV30 to TRBJ2-3; D not resolved. The CDR3 is made up of 12 amino acids. The germline gives CDR1 GTSNPN, CDR2 SVGIG (reference sequence). Trimming cost V 5 bases and J 2 bases, with 8 bases left between them. The part of the CDR3 DNA that was read is TGTGCCTGGGGGCTGGACACAGATACG. Translated: CAWGLDTDT. The complete CDR3 protein is CAWGLDTDTQYF.